One and the same sample provided the 18 T cell receptor beta chains below, sequenced in a study of blood T cell repertoires in COVID-19. The data were produced by immunoSEQ multiplex PCR, yet TCRdb's version contains in-frame clones alone and is incomplete. Of around 500,000 clones listed, 70% to 90% were seen once; the top ten hold around 7.9%. Material: PBMCs or T cells enriched from blood (not recorded which). The receptor source for this set is a woman aged 55-69 years who had recovered from COVID-19.

The chain employs TRBV12-3 or TRBV12-4 and TRBJ1-1; maybe TRBD1 (5 bases). Trimming left V 4 bases short and J 6 bases short, with 12 bases between. The CDR3 sequence is 13 residues long. This CDR3 reads CASSSRQQAEAFF. The CDR3 DNA reads TGTGCCAGCAGTTCGAGACAGCAGGCTGAAGCTTTCTTT.

This clone was seen a handful of times. The rearrangement uses TRBV10-3 and TRBJ1-5; 9 bases agree with TRBD1. Germline CDR1 is ENHRY and CDR2 is SYGVKD. This CDR3 spans 16 amino acids. With V trimmed by 0 bases and J by 5 bases, 5 bases remained unmatched. The CDR3 spells CAISESPDRGYQPQHF. CDR3 in DNA: TGTGCCATCAGTGAGTCTCCAGACAGGGGGTATCAGCCCCAGCATTTT.

The chain couples TRBV7-2 to TRBJ2-7, with D uncertain. Germline loops: CDR1 SGHTA, CDR2 FQGNSA. The CDR3 extends over 13 amino acids. Trimming took off 1 base at V and 3 bases at J, with 7 bases between the two ends. CDR3 region: CASSLEPGYEQYF. For the CDR3, the DNA is TGTGCCAGCAGCTTAGAACCGGGCTACGAGCAGTACTTC.

This clone was found a few times. The rearrangement uses TRBV19 and TRBJ2-2, with 9 bases that match TRBD2. The length of the CDR3 is 16 residues. Germline trimming cut 3 bases from V and 4 bases from J; bases unmatched to any gene: 6. Germline V lookup: CDR1 LNHDA, CDR2 SQIVND (reference sequence). In DNA, the CDR3 is TGTGCCAGTAGTATCGGAGCGGGGGGCATCACCGGGGAGCTGTTTTTT. Protein: CASSIGAGGITGELFF. Filled out from reference TRBV19 and TRBJ2-2, the complete variable domain reads DGGITQSPKYLFRKEGQNVTLSCEQNLNHDAMYWYRQDPGQGLRLIYYSQIVNDFQKGDIAEGYSVSREKKESFPLTVTSAQKNPTAFYLCASSIGAGGITGELFFGEGSRLTVL.

Details on this clone: Other DNA sequences within the sample encode an identical CDR3. The rearrangement links TRBV30 to TRBJ2-5; D remains unclear. V lost 0 bases and J lost 1, with 6 bases in between. Germline V gives CDR1 GTSNPN, CDR2 SVGIG (reference sequence). The CDR3 covers 13 residues. The CDR3 reads CAWSVASQETQYF. CDR3 nucleotide sequence: TGTGCCTGGAGTGTAGCGTCCCAAGAGACCCAGTACTTC.

This rearrangement joins TRBV24-1 to TRBJ2-3; D is perhaps TRBD2 (6 bases). The CDR3 has 18 residues. Germline V lookup: CDR1 KGHDR, CDR2 SFDVKD. V lost 0 bases and J lost 0, with 15 bases in between. The CDR3 sequence is CATSDLGGLPSSTDTQYF. CDR3 nucleotide sequence: TGTGCCACCAGTGATTTGGGGGGACTCCCTTCTAGCACAGATACGCAGTATTTT.

The chain combines TRBV12-3 or TRBV12-4 with TRBJ1-1, with D perhaps matching TRBD1 (6 bases). V lost 6 bases and J 13 bases, leaving 15 bases between the germline ends. CDR3 length: 11 residues. The CDR3 DNA reads TGTGCCAGCAGGATTGACAGGAGCTTTTTCTTT. This codes for CASRIDRSFFF.

This chain joins TRBV6-1 and TRBJ2-7; TRBD1 might be the D (6 bases). Trimming shortened V by 4 bases and J by 2 bases, and 18 bases separated the two germline ends. CDR1 is MNHNS, CDR2 SASEGT, per germline. The CDR3 contains 16 residues. The CDR3 nucleotides read TGTGCCAGCAGTGCCGGGGTACAGGGTTGGGCCTACGAGCAGTACGTC. It codes for CASSAGVQGWAYEQYV.

As DNA, the CDR3 is TGTGCCAGCAGCCTGGGACTAGCGGGCGAGCAGTACTTC. This sequence encodes CASSLGLAGEQYF. The gene calls are TRBV11-2 and TRBJ2-7, with 12 bases matching TRBD2. V gave up 5 bases and J gave up 6 bases; unmatched junction bases: 2. CDR3 length: 13 amino acids. Germline V CDR1 and CDR2: SGHAT, FQNNGV.

This chain links TRBV27 with TRBJ1-6, with D maybe TRBD1 (6 bases). Germline assignment: CDR1 MNHEY and CDR2 SMNVEV (reference sequence). The V end lost 2 bases, the J end lost 10 bases, and 9 bases lay between the germline ends. This CDR3 comprises 13 residues. In DNA form, the CDR3 reads TGTGCCAGCAGTTTAGGGGGCTGGTCACCCCTCCACTTT. Translating gives CASSLGGWSPLHF.

This clone has only a few counts. Other DNA sequences in the same sample also yield this CDR3. The chain carries TRBV29-1 and TRBJ1-1; 9 bases line up with TRBD1. CDR3 length: 13 residues. V lost 6 bases, J lost 1 base, and 3 bases stayed unmatched. Germline V CDR1 and CDR2: SQVTM, ANQGSEA. The CDR3 here is CSVGTGTNTEAFF. For the CDR3, the DNA is TGCAGCGTGGGGACAGGGACGAACACTGAAGCTTTCTTT.

The chain combines TRBV5-1 with TRBJ1-3; a possible D gene is TRBD1 (6 bases). This CDR3 spans 13 amino acids. The V end was cut by 7 bases, the J end by 6 bases, with 14 bases between. CDR1 is SGHRS and CDR2 is YFSETQ in the germline V gene. The CDR3 is CASSLGGANTIYF. CDR3 in DNA: TGCGCCAGCTCCCTAGGGGGAGCAAACACCATATATTTT.

This clone came up a few times. This chain connects TRBV7-6 to TRBJ2-7; TRBD2 aligns across 11 bases. The CDR3 runs to 14 residues. The V gene end was trimmed by 5 bases and the J gene end by 6 bases; junction bases not matched to a gene: 6. Germline CDR1 reads SGHVS; CDR2 reads FNYEAQ. The CDR3 region has the DNA TGTGCCAGCAGCGGGGGACTAGCGGAGGTCGAGCAGTACTTC. Its translation is CASSGGLAEVEQYF.

This rearrangement joins TRBV5-4 to TRBJ2-2; D gene ambiguous. This CDR3 has 13 amino acids. V was shortened by 2 bases and J by 5 bases, with 7 bases between the two germline ends. The V gene's germline CDR1 is SGHNT and CDR2 YYREEE (reference sequence). This chain's CDR3 is CASSFAATGELFF. CDR3 coding DNA: TGTGCCAGCAGCTTCGCAGCGACCGGGGAGCTGTTTTTT. The full variable domain, with the rest looked up from reference TRBV5-4 and TRBJ2-2, is ETGVTQSPTHLIKTRGQQVTLRCSSQSGHNTVSWYQQALGQGPQFIFQYYREEENGRGNFPPRFSGLQFPNYSSELNVNALELDDSALYLCASSFAATGELFFGEGSRLTVL.

This clone was found a few times. In DNA form, the CDR3 reads TGTGCCAGCAGCCCTCTCACCGGGACAGTAGCCACCGGGGAGCTGTTTTTT. Protein product: CASSPLTGTVATGELFF. The rearrangement links TRBV7-9 to TRBJ2-2, with TRBD1 matching 7 bases. CDR1 is SEHNR and CDR2 is FQNEAQ in the germline V gene (reference sequence). CDR3 length equals 17 residues. V gave up 5 bases and J gave up 4 bases; unmatched junction bases: 13.

This clone has just a few counts. The chain combines TRBV7-7 with TRBJ2-2; no clear D. From germline, CDR1 is SSHAT and CDR2 FNYEAQ (reference sequence). The germline V and J ends were trimmed by 1 base and 5 bases, with 8 bases remaining between them. The CDR3 has 14 residues. The CDR3 sequence: CASSLGADTGELFF. CDR3 nucleotides: TGTGCCAGCAGCTTAGGGGCCGATACCGGGGAGCTGTTTTTT.

V gene TRBV30 combines with J gene TRBJ2-1, with a possible D match to TRBD2 (5 bases). The germline gives CDR1 GTSNPN, CDR2 SVGIG (reference sequence). The length of the CDR3 is 14 residues. Deletions cut 3 bases from V and 0 bases from J, with 9 bases between. This CDR3 reads CAWRPGSSYNEQFF. The CDR3 coding sequence is TGTGCCTGGAGGCCGGGGAGCTCCTACAATGAGCAGTTCTTC.

The rearrangement links TRBV19 to TRBJ2-3, with a weak D call TRBD2 (6 bases). The V gene's germline CDR1 is LNHDA and CDR2 SQIVND (reference sequence). The CDR3 totals 14 residues. V lost 9 bases to trimming and J lost 2 bases, with 15 bases between them. The CDR3 reads CASARGPLTDTQYF. CDR3 in DNA: TGTGCCAGCGCGCGGGGACCCCTCACAGATACGCAGTATTTT.